This T cell receptor (beta chain) emerged from a study of shared clonotypes between healthy human individuals. CDR1 and CDR2 (germline): MDHEN, SYDVKM. This CDR3 region has 14 residues. Trimming took off 2 bases at V and 5 bases at J, with 12 bases between the two ends. Libraries were prepared by immunoSEQ multiplex PCR; TCRdb keeps only in-frame clonotypes and omits some of them. The table lists roughly 2.5 million clones, around 94% of them singletons, with over 0.12% in the top ten. Sequences were obtained from naive CD4+ T cells sorted from blood. Subset defined: CD45RA+ positively selected. The receptor was isolated from a man aged 18 to 29 in good health. The chain combines TRBV28 with TRBJ1-1; D is possibly TRBD1 (6 bases). CDR3 amino acids: CASSLTGWLTEAFF. The DNA of the CDR3 is TGTGCCAGCAGTTTAACAGGGTGGTTGACTGAAGCTTTCTTT.